Presented here are 20 T cell receptor beta chains from one specimen sequenced in a study of T cells in Graves' hyperthyroidism and ophthalmopathy. Amplification of TCR beta CDR3 regions was performed using RNA transcripts as template. Researchers ran a first-round RT-PCR on the TCR CDR3 using the HTBI primer set. TCRdb independently ran MiXCR on the multiplex PCR reads; one entry per CDR3 protein. The table records more than 550,000 distinct CDR3 sequences, just under 45% of them present only once. The sequencing input was peripheral blood or thyroid tissue (not recorded which). These TCRs come from an adult man with Graves' disease, either hyperthyroidism or ophthalmopathy (not recorded which).

The rearrangement links TRBV2 to TRBJ1-1, with D possibly matching TRBD1 (6 bases). The ends were cut back, 7 bases at V and 4 bases at J, with 19 bases in the middle. This CDR3 comprises 15 residues. From germline, CDR1 is SNHLY and CDR2 FYNNEI. The CDR3 DNA is TGTGCCAGCAAGGCGTTGGGGGGCGCATTCACTGAAGCTTTCTTT. It specifies CASKALGGAFTEAFF.

About this clonotype: Mismatch with germline at one junction end may stem from a read error. The chain employs TRBV7-9 and TRBJ1-4; 8 bases fit TRBD1. This CDR3 is built from 17 residues. Germline CDR1 reads SEHNR; CDR2 reads FQNEAQ (reference sequence). The CDR3 is CASSQGPLDRVGEKLFF. Here the CDR3 DNA reads TGCGCCAGCAGCCAGGGCCCCCTGGACAGGGTTGGTGAAAAACTGTTTTTT.

In this sample, this clonotype turned up many times. The J gene is TRBJ1-6, the V gene TRBV7-2, with 9 bases fitting TRBD1. This CDR3 is 15 amino acids long. Germline CDR1 is SGHTA and CDR2 is FQGNSA. V trimming: 2 bases; J trimming: 7 bases; junction bases outside the gene matches: 3. The CDR3 here is CASSLQGQGNSPLHF. CDR3 nucleotides: TGTGCCAGCAGCTTACAGGGACAGGGCAATTCACCCCTCCACTTT.

The chain joins TRBV19 to TRBJ2-6; 8 positions match TRBD1. Germline CDR1 reads LNHDA; CDR2 reads SQIVND (reference sequence). Trimming cost V 3 bases and J 3 bases; bases outside gene matches: 7. CDR3 length equals 17 residues. The CDR3 DNA sequence: TGTGCCAGTAGTATTCAGCCAGGGGGCTATGGGGCCAACGTCCTGACTTTC. Amino acid sequence: CASSIQPGGYGANVLTF.

The V call is TRBV7-3, the J call TRBJ1-6; 8 bases fit TRBD1. The CDR3 is made up of 17 amino acids. V shed 4 bases and J 7 bases; nucleotides not matched to a gene: 12. Germline V lookup: CDR1 SGHTA, CDR2 FQGTGA. The CDR3 spells CASSSHDLQGVNSPLHF. Written as DNA, the CDR3 is TGTGCCAGCAGCTCGCACGACCTACAGGGGGTGAATTCACCCCTCCACTTT. The full variable domain, its missing parts supplied by reference TRBV7-3 and TRBJ1-6, is GAGVSQTPSNKVTEKGKYVELRCDPISGHTALYWYRQSLGQGPEFLIYFQGTGAADDSGLPNDRFFAVRPEGSVSTLKIQRTERGDSAVYLCASSSHDLQGVNSPLHFGNGTRLTVT.

The chain has TRBV10-2 and TRBJ1-6; 9 bases line up with TRBD1. Losses at the gene ends were 11 bases for V and 9 bases for J; bases not matched to a gene: 5. CDR3 length equals 12 residues. Germline CDR1 reads WSHSY; CDR2 reads SAAADI. The CDR3 loop is CALTGGASPLHF. CDR3 nucleotide sequence: TGCGCCCTGACAGGGGGGGCTTCACCCCTCCACTTT.

Of note for this clonotype: A much larger clone sits a single nucleotide away, making a read error possible. CDR3 region: CASSPMDGRSLFF. The CDR3 nucleotides are TGCGCCAGCAGCCCCATGGATGGACGTAGTCTGTTTTTT. The chain employs TRBV5-1 and TRBJ1-4; D gene unclear. The CDR3 is 13 amino acids. Germline CDR1 SGHRS, CDR2 YFSETQ. Trimming took off 4 bases at V and 14 bases at J, with 18 bases between the two ends.

Note on this clonotype: The conserved phenylalanine or tryptophan normally closing the CDR3 is absent here, so this likely arose from a read error. Because the CDR3's place on the DNA is in doubt, the DNA is left out and the CDR3 is given as listed by TCRdb. The chain has TRBV7-6 and TRBJ2-2; TRBD2 is the table's D call and was not checked against the DNA. The CDR3 is 9 amino acids long, termini counted. The germline CDR1 and CDR2 sequences are SGHVS and FNYEAQ. The chain's CDR3 is CASSLVGGG.

In its sample, this clonotype was seen a few times. The gene calls are TRBV19 and TRBJ1-1; D unclear. Germline-derived CDR1 and CDR2 are LNHDA and SQIVND (reference sequence). This CDR3 comprises 13 residues. V lost 2 bases, J lost 0 bases, and 4 bases lay in between. The CDR3: CASSIQLNTEAFF. In nucleotides, the CDR3 is TGTGCCAGTAGTATACAGTTGAACACTGAAGCTTTCTTT.

Comment on this clonotype: A much larger clone differs from this one at a single base, so this may be a read error. The chain couples TRBV7-9 to TRBJ2-5; weak D call: TRBD2 (5 bases). With 8 bases removed from V and 4 bases from J, the gap between germline ends came to 14 bases. The germline gives CDR1 SEHNR, CDR2 FQNEAQ (reference sequence). The CDR3 spans 13 residues. The CDR3 reads CASGSPGRETQYF. CDR3 nucleotides: TGTGCCAGCGGCTCGCCGGGGAGAGAGACCCAGTACTTC.

Regarding this clonotype: As the CDR3 is not closed by the conserved phenylalanine or tryptophan, this likely results from a read error. The DNA is omitted, as the CDR3 cannot be located on it reliably, and the CDR3 follows TCRdb's listing. The chain employs TRBV29-1 and TRBJ1-3; the listed D gene, TRBD1, was not tested against the DNA. The CDR3 spans 8 amino acids, including both terminal residues. Germline V gene sequence: CDR1 SQVTM, CDR2 ANQGSEA. The CDR3 loop is CSVDKGQG.

This clonotype came up many times. This chain connects TRBV7-8 to TRBJ1-5; no firm D call. V was trimmed by 7 bases and J by 4 bases, leaving 11 bases between them. The CDR3 is 13 amino acids. Germline-derived CDR1 and CDR2 are SGHVS and FQNEAQ. CDR3 loop: CASTLRLNQPQHF. The CDR3 DNA sequence: TGTGCCAGCACCCTCAGGTTAAATCAGCCCCAGCATTTT.

At least ten counts were recorded for this clonotype. The chain recombines TRBV10-3 with TRBJ2-7; D tentatively fits TRBD1 or TRBD2 (6 bases each). The CDR3 extends over 13 amino acids. Germline assignment: CDR1 ENHRY and CDR2 SYGVKD. V was pared by 2 bases and J by 6 bases, with 11 bases between. The DNA for the CDR3 is TGTGCCATCAGTGAGAGGGGGGACGGCGAGCAGTACTTC. Translation gives CAISERGDGEQYF.

V and J are TRBV19 and TRBJ1-3; no reliable D call. Germline assignment: CDR1 LNHDA and CDR2 SQIVND (reference sequence). This CDR3 has 14 amino acids. V was clipped by 4 bases and J by 3 bases, with 10 bases between them. CDR3 in DNA: TGTGCCAGTAGTAGAGAAGAGCATGGAAACACCATATATTTT. It specifies CASSREEHGNTIYF. The whole variable domain, remainder taken from reference TRBV19 and TRBJ1-3, is DGGITQSPKYLFRKEGQNVTLSCEQNLNHDAMYWYRQDPGQGLRLIYYSQIVNDFQKGDIAEGYSVSREKKESFPLTVTSAQKNPTAFYLCASSREEHGNTIYFGEGSWLTVV.

The CDR3 sequence is CASLAKGSRHAYSGANVLTF. CDR3 nucleotide sequence: TGTGCCAGCTTGGCCAAGGGATCTCGTCATGCATACTCTGGGGCCAACGTCCTGACTTTC. The V and J genes are TRBV14 and TRBJ2-6; no clear D. This CDR3 contains 20 residues. Germline values: CDR1 SGHDN, CDR2 FVKESK. V was trimmed by 8 bases and J by 0 bases, leaving 26 bases between them.

J is TRBJ1-2 and V is TRBV7-8; no definite D call. Germline values: CDR1 SGHVS, CDR2 FQNEAQ. Trimming removed 3 bases at V and 5 bases at J, with 13 bases between. The CDR3 sequence is 14 residues long. CDR3 nucleotides: TGTGCCAGCAGCTTCCCCGACGTAGGATATGGCTACACCTTC. This sequence encodes CASSFPDVGYGYTF.

Turning to this clonotype: This may be a read error: a much more frequent sequence differs by one nucleotide. The V call is TRBV2, the J call TRBJ1-2; 7 positions agree with TRBD1. Germline V gives CDR1 SNHLY, CDR2 FYNNEI. The CDR3 is 13 amino acids. The CDR3 reads CAISEGADYGYTF. CDR3 bases: TGTGCCATCAGTGAGGGGGCGGACTATGGCTACACCTTC.

The J gene is TRBJ2-5, the V gene TRBV7-2, with a tentative D call TRBD2 (6 bases). The CDR3 consists of 14 residues. The V and J ends lost 2 bases and 5 bases respectively, with 12 bases between them. Germline V gives CDR1 SGHTA, CDR2 FQGNSA. In DNA form, the CDR3 reads TGTGCCAGCAGCTTAAACAGCGGGTATGAGACCCAGTACTTC. It yields the protein CASSLNSGYETQYF.

The chain uses TRBV19 and TRBJ1-2; perhaps TRBD1 as D (6 bases). Looked up from germline, CDR1 is LNHDA and CDR2 is SQIVND (reference sequence). This CDR3 region has 14 residues. V lost 3 bases, J lost 6 bases, and 14 bases lay in between. This chain's CDR3 is CASSMARGGNGYTF. The CDR3, as DNA: TGTGCCAGTAGTATGGCCAGGGGCGGGAATGGCTACACCTTC. Filled out from reference TRBV19 and TRBJ1-2, the complete variable domain reads DGGITQSPKYLFRKEGQNVTLSCEQNLNHDAMYWYRQDPGQGLRLIYYSQIVNDFQKGDIAEGYSVSREKKESFPLTVTSAQKNPTAFYLCASSMARGGNGYTFGSGTRLTVV.

The chain recombines TRBV10-3 with TRBJ1-4; TRBD1 might be the D (5 bases). Germline V gene lookup returns CDR1 ENHRY and CDR2 SYGVKD. The length of the CDR3 is 13 residues. The germline V and J ends were trimmed by 0 bases and 10 bases, with 9 bases remaining between them. The CDR3 loop reads CAISESMGGKLFF. The CDR3 DNA reads TGTGCCATCAGTGAGTCGATGGGGGGAAAACTGTTTTTT.